This T cell receptor beta chain was sequenced for a study of OX40 agonist ivuxolimab in advanced cancers. Study in general: Head and neck, renal cell, melanoma or hepatocellular carcinoma were the cancers that dose-escalation patients had.

Profiling relied on immunoSEQ multiplex PCR, and the TCRdb table lists in-frame clones only, not all of them. Of around 23,000 clones listed, 77% are singletons. This receptor was taken from an adult with an advanced solid tumor such as melanoma, head and neck, liver or kidney cancer. Sequences were derived from CD4+ or CD8+ T cells sorted from blood, sampled in a trial of the OX40 agonist ivuxolimab.

CDR3 loop: CASSQGGGGEVYGYTF. CDR3 nucleotide sequence: TGCGCCAGCAGCCAAGGGGGTGGCGGGGAAGTATATGGCTACACCTTC. This chain connects TRBV4-3 to TRBJ1-2; D is ambiguous. The CDR3 loop spans 16 amino acids. The germline V gene encodes CDR1 LGHNA and CDR2 YSLEER. Trimming left V 1 base short and J 5 bases short, with 17 bases between.